This passage covers 5 T cell receptor beta chains from one sample sequenced in a study of long-term antiretroviral therapy in people with HIV. The libraries were made with immunoSEQ v3.0 at survey level. Sequencing was performed with immunoSEQ multiplex PCR; in TCRdb, only in-frame clones are kept and a portion is missing. The sample yields roughly 28,000 clones, 80% seen once. Sequences were derived from unsorted PBMCs, sampled 0.3 years after starting antiretroviral therapy. Receptors originate from a man between 35 and 55 years old with HIV.

The rearrangement links TRBV21-1 to TRBJ1-2; the DNA was not used to check the table's D call, TRBD1. TRBV21-1 is annotated as a pseudogene. The CDR3 spans 15 residues. The CDR3 nucleotides are TGTGCCAGCAGCAAGGACAGGGGGCATAGAAATGGCTACACCTTC. The encoded protein is CASSKDRGHRNGYTF.

The chain links TRBV15 to TRBJ2-7, with TRBD1 identical over 8 bases. CDR3 length equals 16 residues. The germline V gene has CDR1 LNHNV and CDR2 YYDKDF (reference sequence). V trimming: 2 bases; J trimming: 0 bases; junction bases outside the gene matches: 6. This CDR3 reads CATSRLRQGSSYEQYF. CDR3 coding DNA: TGTGCCACCAGCAGACTTCGACAGGGGAGCTCCTACGAGCAGTACTTC.

This clone was seen only once. The J gene is TRBJ2-2, the V gene TRBV4-3; 10 bases are shared with TRBD2. CDR3 length: 19 amino acids. Germline CDR1 and CDR2: LGHNA and YSLEER. With V trimmed by 0 bases and J by 1 base, 8 bases remained unmatched. The chain's CDR3 is CASSQDPPAGGGNTGELFF. The CDR3 DNA reads as TGCGCCAGCAGCCAAGATCCTCCAGCGGGAGGGGGGAACACCGGGGAGCTGTTTTTT.

The chain carries TRBV2 and TRBJ2-1; D perhaps matches TRBD1 (6 bases). CDR1 SNHLY and CDR2 FYNNEI come from the germline V gene. CDR3 length: 13 amino acids. With 10 bases removed from V and 6 bases from J, the gap between germline ends came to 16 bases. CDR3 bases: TGTGCCATACCGGGACAATTTTCCAATGAGCAGTTCTTC. Translated: CAIPGQFSNEQFF.

V and J are TRBV9 and TRBJ2-1, with 16 positions matching TRBD2. The CDR3 spans 20 residues. Germline CDR1 is SGDLS and CDR2 is YYNGEE. V trimming: 0 bases; J trimming: 1 base; junction bases outside the gene matches: 7. Written as DNA, the CDR3 is TGTGCCAGCAGCGTAGGGGAGGGACTAGCGGGGGGGCCGTCCTACAATGAGCAGTTCTTC. Its protein product is CASSVGEGLAGGPSYNEQFF.